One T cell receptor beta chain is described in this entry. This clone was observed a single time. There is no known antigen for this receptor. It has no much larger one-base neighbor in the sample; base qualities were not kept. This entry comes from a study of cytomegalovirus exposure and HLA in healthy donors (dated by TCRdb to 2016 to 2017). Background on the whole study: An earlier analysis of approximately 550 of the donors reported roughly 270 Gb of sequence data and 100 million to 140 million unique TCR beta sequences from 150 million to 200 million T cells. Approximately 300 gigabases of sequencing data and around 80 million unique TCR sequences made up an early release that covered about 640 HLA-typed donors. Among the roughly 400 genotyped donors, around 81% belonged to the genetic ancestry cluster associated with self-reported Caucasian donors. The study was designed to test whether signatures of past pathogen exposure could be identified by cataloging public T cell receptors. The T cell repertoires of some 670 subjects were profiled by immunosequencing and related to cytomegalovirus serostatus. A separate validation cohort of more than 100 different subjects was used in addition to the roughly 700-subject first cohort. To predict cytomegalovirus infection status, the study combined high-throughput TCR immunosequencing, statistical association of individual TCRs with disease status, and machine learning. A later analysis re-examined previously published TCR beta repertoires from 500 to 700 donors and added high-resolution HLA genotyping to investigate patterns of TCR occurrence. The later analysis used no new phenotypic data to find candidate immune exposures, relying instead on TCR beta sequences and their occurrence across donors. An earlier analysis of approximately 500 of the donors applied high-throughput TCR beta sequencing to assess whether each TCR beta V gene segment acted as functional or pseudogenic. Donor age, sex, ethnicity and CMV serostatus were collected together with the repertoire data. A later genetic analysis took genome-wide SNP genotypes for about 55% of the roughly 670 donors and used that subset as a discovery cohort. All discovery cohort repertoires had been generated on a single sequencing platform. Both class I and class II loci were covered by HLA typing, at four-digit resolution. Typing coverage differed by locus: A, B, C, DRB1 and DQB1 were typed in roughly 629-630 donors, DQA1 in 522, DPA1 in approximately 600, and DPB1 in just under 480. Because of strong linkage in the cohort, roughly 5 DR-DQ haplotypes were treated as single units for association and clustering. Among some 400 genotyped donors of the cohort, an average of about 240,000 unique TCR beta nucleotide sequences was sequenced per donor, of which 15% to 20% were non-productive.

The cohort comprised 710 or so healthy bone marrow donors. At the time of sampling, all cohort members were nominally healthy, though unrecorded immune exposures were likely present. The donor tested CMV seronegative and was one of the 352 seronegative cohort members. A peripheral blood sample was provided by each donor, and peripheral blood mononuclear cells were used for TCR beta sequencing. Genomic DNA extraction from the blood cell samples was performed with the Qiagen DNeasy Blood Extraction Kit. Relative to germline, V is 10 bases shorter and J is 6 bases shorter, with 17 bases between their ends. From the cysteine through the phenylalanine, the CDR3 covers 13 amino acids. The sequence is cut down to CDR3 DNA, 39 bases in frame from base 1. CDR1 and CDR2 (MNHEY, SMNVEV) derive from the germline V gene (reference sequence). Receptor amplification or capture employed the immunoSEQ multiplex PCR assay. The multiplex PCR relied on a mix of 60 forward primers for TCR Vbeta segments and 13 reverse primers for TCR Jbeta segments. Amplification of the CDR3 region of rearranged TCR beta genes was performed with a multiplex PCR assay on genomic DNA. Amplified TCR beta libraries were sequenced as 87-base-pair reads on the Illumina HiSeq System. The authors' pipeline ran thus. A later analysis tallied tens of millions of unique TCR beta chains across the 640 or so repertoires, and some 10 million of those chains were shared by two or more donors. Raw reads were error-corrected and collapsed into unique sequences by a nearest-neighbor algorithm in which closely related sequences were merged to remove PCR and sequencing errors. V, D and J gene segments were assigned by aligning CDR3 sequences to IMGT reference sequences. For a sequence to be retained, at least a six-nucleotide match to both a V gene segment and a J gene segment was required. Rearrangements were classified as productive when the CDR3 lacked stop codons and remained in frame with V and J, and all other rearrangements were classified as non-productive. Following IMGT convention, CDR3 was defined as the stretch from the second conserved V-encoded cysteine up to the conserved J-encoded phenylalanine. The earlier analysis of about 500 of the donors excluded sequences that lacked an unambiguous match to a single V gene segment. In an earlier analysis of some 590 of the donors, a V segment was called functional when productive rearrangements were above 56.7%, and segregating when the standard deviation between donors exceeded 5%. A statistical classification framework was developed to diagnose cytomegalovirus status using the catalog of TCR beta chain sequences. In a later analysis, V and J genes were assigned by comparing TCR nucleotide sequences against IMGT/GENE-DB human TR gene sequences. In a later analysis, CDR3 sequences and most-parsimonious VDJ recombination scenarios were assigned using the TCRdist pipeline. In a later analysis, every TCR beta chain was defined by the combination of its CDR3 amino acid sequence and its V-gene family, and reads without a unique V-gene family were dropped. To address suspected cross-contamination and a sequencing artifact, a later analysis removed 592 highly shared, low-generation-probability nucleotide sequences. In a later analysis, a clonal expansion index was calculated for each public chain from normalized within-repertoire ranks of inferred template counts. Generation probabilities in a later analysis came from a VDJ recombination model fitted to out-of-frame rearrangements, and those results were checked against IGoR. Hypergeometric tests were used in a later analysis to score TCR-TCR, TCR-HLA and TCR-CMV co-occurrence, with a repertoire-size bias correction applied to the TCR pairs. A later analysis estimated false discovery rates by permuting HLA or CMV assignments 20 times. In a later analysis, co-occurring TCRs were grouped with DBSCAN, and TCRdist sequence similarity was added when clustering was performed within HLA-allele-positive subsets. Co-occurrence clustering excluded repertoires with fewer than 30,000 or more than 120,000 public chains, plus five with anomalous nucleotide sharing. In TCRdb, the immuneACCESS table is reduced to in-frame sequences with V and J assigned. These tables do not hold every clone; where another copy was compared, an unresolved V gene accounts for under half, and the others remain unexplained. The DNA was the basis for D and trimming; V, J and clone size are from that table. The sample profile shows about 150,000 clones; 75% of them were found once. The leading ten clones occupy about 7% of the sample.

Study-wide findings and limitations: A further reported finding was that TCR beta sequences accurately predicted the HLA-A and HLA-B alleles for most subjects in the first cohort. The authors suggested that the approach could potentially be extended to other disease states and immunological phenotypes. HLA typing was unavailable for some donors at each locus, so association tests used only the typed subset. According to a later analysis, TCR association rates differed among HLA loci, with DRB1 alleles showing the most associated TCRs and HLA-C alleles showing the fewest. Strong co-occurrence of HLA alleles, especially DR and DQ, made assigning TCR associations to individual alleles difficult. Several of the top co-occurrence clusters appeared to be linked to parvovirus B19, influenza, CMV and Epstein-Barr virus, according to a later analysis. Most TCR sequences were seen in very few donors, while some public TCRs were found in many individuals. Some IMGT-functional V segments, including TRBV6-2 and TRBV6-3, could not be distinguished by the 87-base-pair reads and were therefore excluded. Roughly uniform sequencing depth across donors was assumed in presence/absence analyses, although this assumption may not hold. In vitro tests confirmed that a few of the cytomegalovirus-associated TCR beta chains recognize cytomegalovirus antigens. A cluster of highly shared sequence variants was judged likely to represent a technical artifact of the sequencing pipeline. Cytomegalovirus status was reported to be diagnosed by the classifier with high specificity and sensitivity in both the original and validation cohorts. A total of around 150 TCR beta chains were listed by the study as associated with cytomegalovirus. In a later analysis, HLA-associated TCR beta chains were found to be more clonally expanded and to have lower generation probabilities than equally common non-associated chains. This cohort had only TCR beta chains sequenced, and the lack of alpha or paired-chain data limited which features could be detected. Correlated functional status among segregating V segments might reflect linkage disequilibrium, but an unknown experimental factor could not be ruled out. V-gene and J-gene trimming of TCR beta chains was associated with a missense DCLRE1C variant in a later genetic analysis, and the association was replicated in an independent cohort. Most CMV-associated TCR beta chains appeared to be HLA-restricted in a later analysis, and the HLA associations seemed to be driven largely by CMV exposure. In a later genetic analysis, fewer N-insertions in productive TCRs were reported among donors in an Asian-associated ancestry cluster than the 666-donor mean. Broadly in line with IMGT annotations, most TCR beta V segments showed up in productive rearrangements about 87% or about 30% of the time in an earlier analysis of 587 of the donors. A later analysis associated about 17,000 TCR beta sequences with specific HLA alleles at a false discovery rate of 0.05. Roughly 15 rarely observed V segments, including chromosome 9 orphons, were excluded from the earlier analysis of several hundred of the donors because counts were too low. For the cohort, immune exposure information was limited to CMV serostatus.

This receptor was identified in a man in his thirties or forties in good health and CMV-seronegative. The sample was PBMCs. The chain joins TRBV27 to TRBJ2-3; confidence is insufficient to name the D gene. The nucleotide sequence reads TGTGCCACCAGGACCTTACGGGTGGATACGCAGTATTTT. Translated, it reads CATRTLRVDTQYF.